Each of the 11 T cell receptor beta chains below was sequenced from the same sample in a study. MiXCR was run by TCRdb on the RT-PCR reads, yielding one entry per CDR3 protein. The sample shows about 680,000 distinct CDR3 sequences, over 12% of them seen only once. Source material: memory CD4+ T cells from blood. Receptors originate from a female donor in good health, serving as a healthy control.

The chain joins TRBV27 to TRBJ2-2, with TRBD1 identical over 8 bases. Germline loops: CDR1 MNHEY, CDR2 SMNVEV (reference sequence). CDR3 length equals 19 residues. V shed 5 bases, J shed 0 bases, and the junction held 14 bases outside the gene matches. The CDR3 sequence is CASSALGRGQESNTGELFF. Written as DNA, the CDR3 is TGTGCCAGCAGTGCATTGGGTCGGGGACAGGAATCGAACACCGGGGAGCTGTTTTTT.

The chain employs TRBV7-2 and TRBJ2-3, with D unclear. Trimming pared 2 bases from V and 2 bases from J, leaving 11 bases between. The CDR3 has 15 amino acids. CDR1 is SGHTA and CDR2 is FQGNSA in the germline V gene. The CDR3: CASSLRRHITDTQYF. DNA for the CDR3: TGTGCCAGCAGCTTAAGACGACACATCACAGATACGCAGTATTTT.

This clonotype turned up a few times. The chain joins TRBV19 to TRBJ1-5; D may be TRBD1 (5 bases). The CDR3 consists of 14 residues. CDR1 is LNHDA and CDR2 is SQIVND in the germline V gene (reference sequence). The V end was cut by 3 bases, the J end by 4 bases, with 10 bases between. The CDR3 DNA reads TGTGCCAGTAGTATGGGGCGGATGAATCAGCCCCAGCATTTT. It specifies CASSMGRMNQPQHF.

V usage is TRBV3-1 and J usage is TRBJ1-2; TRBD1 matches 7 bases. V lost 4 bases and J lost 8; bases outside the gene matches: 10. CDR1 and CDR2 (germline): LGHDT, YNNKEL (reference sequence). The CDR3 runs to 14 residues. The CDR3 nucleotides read TGTGCCAGCAGCCTTAGGGACAGCTCAGGCGGCTACACCTTC. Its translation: CASSLRDSSGGYTF.

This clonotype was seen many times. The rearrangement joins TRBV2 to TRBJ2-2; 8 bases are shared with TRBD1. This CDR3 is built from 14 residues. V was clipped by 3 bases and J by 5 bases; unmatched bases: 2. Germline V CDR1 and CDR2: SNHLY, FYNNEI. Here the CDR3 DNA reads TGTGCCAGCAGTGACGACAGGGGAACCGGGGAGCTGTTTTTT. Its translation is CASSDDRGTGELFF.

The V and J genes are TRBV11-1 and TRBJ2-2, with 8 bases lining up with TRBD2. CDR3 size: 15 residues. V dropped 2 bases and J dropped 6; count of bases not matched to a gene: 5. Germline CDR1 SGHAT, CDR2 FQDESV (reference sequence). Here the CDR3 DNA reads TGTGCCAGCAGCTTACGCGGCGGGAGGCCCGGGGAGCTGTTTTTT. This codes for CASSLRGGRPGELFF.

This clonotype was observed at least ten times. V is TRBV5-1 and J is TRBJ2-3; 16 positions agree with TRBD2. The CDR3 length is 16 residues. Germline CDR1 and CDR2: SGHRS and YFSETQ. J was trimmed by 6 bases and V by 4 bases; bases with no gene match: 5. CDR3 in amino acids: CASSTGTSGGADTQYF. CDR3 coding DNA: TGCGCCAGCAGCACCGGGACTAGCGGGGGGGCGGATACGCAGTATTTT. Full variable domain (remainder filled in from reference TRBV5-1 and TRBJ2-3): KAGVTQTPRYLIKTRGQQVTLSCSPISGHRSVSWYQQTPGQGLQFLFEYFSETQRNKGNFPGRFSGRQFSNSRSEMNVSTLELGDSALYLCASSTGTSGGADTQYFGPGTRLTVL.

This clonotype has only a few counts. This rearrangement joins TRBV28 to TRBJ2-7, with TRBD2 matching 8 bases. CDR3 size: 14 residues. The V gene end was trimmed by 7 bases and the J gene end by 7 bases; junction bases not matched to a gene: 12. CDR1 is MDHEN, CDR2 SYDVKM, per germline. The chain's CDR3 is CASIQGGGKGEQYF. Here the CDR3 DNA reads TGTGCCAGCATCCAAGGCGGGGGGAAGGGGGAGCAGTACTTC.

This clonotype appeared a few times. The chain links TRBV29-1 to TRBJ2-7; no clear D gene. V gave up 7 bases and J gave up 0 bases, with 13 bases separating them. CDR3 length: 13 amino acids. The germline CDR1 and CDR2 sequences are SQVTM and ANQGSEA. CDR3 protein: CSAIKPSSYEQYF. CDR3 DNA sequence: TGCAGCGCCATCAAACCCTCCTCCTACGAGCAGTACTTC.

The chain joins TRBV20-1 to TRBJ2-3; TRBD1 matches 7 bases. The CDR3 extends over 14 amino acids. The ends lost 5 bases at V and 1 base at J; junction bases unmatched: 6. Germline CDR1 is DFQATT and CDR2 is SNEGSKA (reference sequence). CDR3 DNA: TGCAGTGCTGAAACAGGGGCTGGCACAGATACGCAGTATTTT. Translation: CSAETGAGTDTQYF.

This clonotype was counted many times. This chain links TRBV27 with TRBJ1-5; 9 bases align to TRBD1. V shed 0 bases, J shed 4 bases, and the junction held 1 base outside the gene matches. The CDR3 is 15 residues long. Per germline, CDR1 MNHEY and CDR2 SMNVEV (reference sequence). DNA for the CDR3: TGTGCCAGCAGTTTATCGGACAGGGGAAATCAGCCCCAGCATTTT. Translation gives CASSLSDRGNQPQHF.